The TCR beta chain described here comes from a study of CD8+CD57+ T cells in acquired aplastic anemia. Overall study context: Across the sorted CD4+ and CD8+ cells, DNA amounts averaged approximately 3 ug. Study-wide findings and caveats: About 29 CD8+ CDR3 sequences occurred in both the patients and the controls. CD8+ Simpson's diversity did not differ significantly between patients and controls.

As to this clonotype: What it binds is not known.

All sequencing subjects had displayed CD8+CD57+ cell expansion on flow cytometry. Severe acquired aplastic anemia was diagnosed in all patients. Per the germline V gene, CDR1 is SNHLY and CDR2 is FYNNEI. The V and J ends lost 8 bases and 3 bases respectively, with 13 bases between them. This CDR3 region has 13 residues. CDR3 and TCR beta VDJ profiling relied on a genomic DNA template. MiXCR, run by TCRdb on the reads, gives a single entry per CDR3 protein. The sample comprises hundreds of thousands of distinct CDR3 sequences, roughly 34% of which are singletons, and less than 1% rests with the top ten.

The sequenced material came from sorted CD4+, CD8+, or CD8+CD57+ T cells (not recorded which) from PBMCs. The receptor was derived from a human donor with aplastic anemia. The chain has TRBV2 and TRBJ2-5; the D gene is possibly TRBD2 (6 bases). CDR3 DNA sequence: TGTGCCAGCGTGGAGCGGACTAAAGAGACCCAGTACTTC. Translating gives CASVERTKETQYF.